The 21 T cell receptor beta chains listed next were all sequenced from one sample in a study of cytomegalovirus exposure and HLA in healthy donors. 60 Vbeta and 13 Jbeta primers were used in PCR. TCRdb's copy holds only in-frame clones and misses some; the assay was immunoSEQ multiplex PCR. The sample consists of 200,000 to 250,000 clones, 76% of them appearing once. Sequencing was done on a sample of PBMCs. The receptors stem from a man aged 18 to 35 in good health and CMV-seronegative.

As concerns this clone: Other DNA sequences in the same sample also yield this CDR3. The chain uses TRBV29-1 and TRBJ2-3, with 9 bases lining up with TRBD1. The V gene's germline CDR1 is SQVTM and CDR2 ANQGSEA. The CDR3 consists of 13 residues. Germline trimming cut 6 bases from V and 0 bases from J; bases unmatched to any gene: 1. Written as DNA, the CDR3 is TGCAGCGTCGGGACAGGGAGCACAGATACGCAGTATTTT. Amino acid sequence: CSVGTGSTDTQYF.

A single count supports this clone. The rearrangement joins TRBV9 to TRBJ2-5; 9 bases agree with TRBD1. The J call may be in error: the DNA end matches TRBJ2-7 better. The CDR3 covers 16 residues. The germline V gene has CDR1 SGDLS and CDR2 YYNGEE. The CDR3 protein is CASSVFTGQGRDEQYF. CDR3 coding DNA: TGTGCCAGCAGCGTATTTACGGGACAGGGAAGGGACGAGCAGTACTTC.

The chain links TRBV27 to TRBJ1-6; no definite D call. The CDR3 has 14 residues. The V end lost 6 bases, the J end lost 5 bases, and 11 bases lay between the germline ends. Per the germline V gene, CDR1 is MNHEY and CDR2 is SMNVEV (reference sequence). CDR3 residues: CASRFTENNSPLHF. Here the CDR3 DNA reads TGTGCCAGCAGATTTACGGAGAATAATTCACCCCTCCACTTT.

The rearrangement links TRBV7-2 to TRBJ2-1; D perhaps matches TRBD2 (5 bases). The germline V and J ends were trimmed by 3 bases and 9 bases, with 15 bases remaining between them. Germline values: CDR1 SGHTA, CDR2 FQGNSA. The CDR3 runs to 14 residues. DNA of the CDR3: TGTGCCAGCAGCTTGGACTCCCACAGTGGTGAGCAGTTCTTC. Translating gives CASSLDSHSGEQFF.

This rearrangement joins TRBV7-9 to TRBJ2-5; tentative D call: TRBD2 (6 bases). The germline CDR1 and CDR2 sequences are SEHNR and FQNEAQ (reference sequence). V lost 0 bases to trimming and J lost 11 bases, with 13 bases between them. This CDR3 comprises 13 residues. The CDR3 spells CASSLAGGSEQYF. For the CDR3, the DNA is TGTGCCAGCAGCTTAGCGGGAGGTAGTGAGCAGTACTTC.

This clone appeared a few times. V is TRBV6-1 and J is TRBJ1-2; D may be TRBD1 (5 bases). Trimming shortened V by 6 bases and J by 6 bases, and 17 bases separated the two germline ends. CDR1 and CDR2 from the germline V gene are MNHNS and SASEGT. This CDR3 spans 14 amino acids. The DNA of the CDR3 is TGTGCCAGCAGCCCCTCCCGGACATCCGATGGCTACACCTTC. Protein: CASSPSRTSDGYTF.

J is TRBJ2-7 and V is TRBV29-1; 10 bases fit TRBD2. The J segment lost 1 base and the V segment lost 4 bases, leaving 4 bases of the junction unmatched. The CDR3 is 14 amino acids. Germline CDR1 reads SQVTM; CDR2 reads ANQGSEA. CDR3: CSVAGLAASYEQYF. DNA for the CDR3: TGCAGCGTTGCAGGACTAGCGGCGTCCTACGAGCAGTACTTC.

The rearrangement joins TRBV30 to TRBJ1-1, with a possible D match to TRBD1 (5 bases). CDR1 GTSNPN and CDR2 SVGIG come from the germline V gene (reference sequence). The V and J ends lost 1 base and 7 bases respectively, with 7 bases between them. This CDR3 is 11 amino acids long. The CDR3 bases are TGTGCCTGGAGTGGGGGCAGTGAAGCTTTCTTT. It encodes CAWSGGSEAFF.

J is TRBJ1-2 and V is TRBV28; a possible D gene is TRBD1 (5 bases). The CDR3 extends over 16 amino acids. Germline CDR1 MDHEN, CDR2 SYDVKM. Trimming left V 1 base short and J 5 bases short, with 17 bases between. The CDR3: CASSLFRDSSIYGYTF. CDR3 in DNA: TGTGCCAGCAGTTTATTCCGCGACAGCTCTATTTATGGCTACACCTTC.

The CDR3 loop is CAWSQTIGRTSDGGVLDTQYF. CDR3 DNA: TGTGCCTGGAGTCAAACTATCGGGAGGACTAGCGACGGCGGTGTCCTGGATACGCAGTATTTT. This chain connects TRBV30 to TRBJ2-3; 9 bases agree with TRBD2. The germline V gene has CDR1 GTSNPN and CDR2 SVGIG (reference sequence). The CDR3 sequence is 21 residues long. Trimming took 2 bases from V and 6 from J; bases not matched to a gene: 27.

The CDR3 here is CASSQDRGSSDEQYF. The CDR3 DNA follows: TGCGCCAGCAGCCAAGATAGGGGTAGTTCCGACGAGCAGTACTTC. The V and J genes are TRBV4-1 and TRBJ2-7; D perhaps matches TRBD1 (5 bases). The germline V gene has CDR1 MGHRA and CDR2 YSYEKL. The CDR3 has 15 residues. V dropped 0 bases and J dropped 5 bases, with 14 bases sitting between them.

The chain employs TRBV15 and TRBJ1-4; D might be TRBD1 (5 bases). The V and J ends lost 2 bases and 0 bases respectively, with 13 bases between them. The CDR3 is 17 amino acids. Germline lookup yields CDR1 LNHNV and CDR2 YYDKDF (reference sequence). In DNA form, the CDR3 reads TGTGCCACCAGCAGACAGGCGACAGACCCAACTAATGAAAAACTGTTTTTT. It specifies CATSRQATDPTNEKLFF.

Concerning this clone: One end of the junction does not line up with germline, which may come from a read error. The chain joins TRBV7-9 to TRBJ2-7; TRBD2 might be the D (7 bases). The germline V gene encodes CDR1 SEHNR and CDR2 FQNEAQ (reference sequence). The CDR3 sequence is 18 residues long. The CDR3 nucleotides are TGTTCCAGCAGCTTAATAGGGGGGGCTAACGGGAAGGACTACGAGCAGTACTTC. Translation: CSSSLIGGANGKDYEQYF.

The chain employs TRBV5-4 and TRBJ1-2, with 9 positions matching TRBD1. The germline gives CDR1 SGHNT, CDR2 YYREEE (reference sequence). Trimming at V came to 4 bases and at J to 3 bases, leaving 10 bases not matched to a gene. CDR3 length equals 16 residues. CDR3 sequence reads: CASSVGTGFTYYGYTF. The CDR3 DNA sequence: TGTGCCAGCAGCGTTGGGACAGGGTTTACGTACTATGGCTACACCTTC.

The chain uses TRBV6-1 and TRBJ2-1; no definite D call. V was cut by 7 bases and J by 3 bases, with 7 bases left in between. There are 12 residues in the CDR3. In germline, CDR1 is MNHNS, CDR2 SASEGT. The CDR3 DNA is TGTGCCAGCAAAACAGACTACAATGAGCAGTTCTTC. Translation gives CASKTDYNEQFF.

This chain joins TRBV5-4 and TRBJ1-2; no clear D. Trimming stripped 0 bases from V and 2 bases from J, with 5 bases between. This CDR3 has 13 amino acids. Germline assignment: CDR1 SGHNT and CDR2 YYREEE (reference sequence). CDR3 in amino acids: CASSLAVNYGYTF. The CDR3, as DNA: TGTGCCAGCAGCTTGGCAGTAAACTATGGCTACACCTTC.

This clone was seen more than once but under ten times. This sequence joins TRBV5-1 and TRBJ2-1, with D tentatively TRBD2 (6 bases). The germline CDR1 and CDR2 sequences are SGHRS and YFSETQ. The CDR3 covers 15 residues. V lost 2 bases to trimming and J lost 3 bases, with 12 bases between them. CDR3: CASSFNTGSYNEQFF. CDR3 bases: TGCGCCAGCAGCTTTAACACCGGGAGCTACAATGAGCAGTTCTTC.

A few counts support this clone. The chain uses TRBV30 and TRBJ2-3; possibly TRBD2 for D (6 bases). CDR3 length equals 14 residues. Germline-derived CDR1 and CDR2 are GTSNPN and SVGIG (reference sequence). Trimming took 6 bases from V and 1 from J, leaving 14 bases between them. The DNA of the CDR3 is TGTGCCTGTAGCAGGAGGGCGGGCACAGATACGCAGTATTTT. Translation: CACSRRAGTDTQYF.

This clone was counted a few times. This sequence joins TRBV30 and TRBJ2-3, with a weak D call TRBD1 (6 bases). V dropped 4 bases and J dropped 3 bases, with 11 bases sitting between them. Per the germline V gene, CDR1 is GTSNPN and CDR2 is SVGIG (reference sequence). The CDR3 contains 13 residues. CDR3 protein: CAWTQGHTDTQYF. CDR3 nucleotide sequence: TGTGCCTGGACTCAGGGGCATACAGATACGCAGTATTTT.

This chain joins TRBV18 and TRBJ1-3, with TRBD1 matching over 9 bases. The CDR3 runs 16 residues. After removal of 3 bases from V and 3 bases from J, the junction contained 6 bases not matched to a gene. CDR1 is KGHSH and CDR2 is LQKENI in the germline V gene. CDR3 residues: CASSPGQGFGGNTIYF. DNA for the CDR3: TGTGCCAGCTCACCCGGACAGGGGTTTGGTGGAAACACCATATATTTT.

The table lists this clone with a few counts. V usage is TRBV5-6 and J usage is TRBJ1-1; no clear D. This CDR3 is built from 12 residues. The ends were cut back, 3 bases at V and 2 bases at J, with 5 bases in the middle. Germline values: CDR1 SGHDT, CDR2 YYEEEE. In nucleotides, the CDR3 is TGTGCCAGCAGCTATAGTAACACTGAAGCTTTCTTT. It translates to CASSYSNTEAFF.